The rows below give T cell receptor beta chains drawn from one sample of a study of response to subunit inactivated influenza vaccine. MiXCR was run by TCRdb on the RT-PCR reads, yielding one entry per CDR3 protein. This sample yields hundreds of thousands of distinct CDR3 sequences, of which roughly 8.2% are seen a single time; around 13% belongs to the top ten. The source was PBMCs from blood, collected 23 to 25 months after vaccination. The receptors here all came from a man aged 45 to 75 who received an inactivated influenza vaccine. CDR3s include the opening cysteine and the closing phenylalanine or tryptophan. The D gene is left open where the match is weak. Clone sizes are given selectively: once, few, many, or a class where the clone is expanded.

abundance,d_gene,v_gene,j_gene,CDR3aa,CDR3nt
few,TRBD2,TRBV12-5,TRBJ2-1,CASGPPGTSGTYNEQFF,TGTGCTAGTGGTCCCCCCGGGACTAGCGGAACCTACAATGAGCAGTTCTTC
few,NA,TRBV5-1,TRBJ2-7,CASSLSGGSPYPHF,TGCGCCAGCAGCTTGTCTGGGGGATCTCCTTATCCCCACTTC
NA,TRBD1,TRBV5-1,TRBJ2-6,CASSSGQGSSGANVLTF,TGCGCCAGCAGCTCGGGACAGGGGAGCTCTGGGGCCAACGTCCTGACTTTC
NA,NA,TRBV7-9,TRBJ2-5,CASSPLGGGSTYDTQYF,TGTGCCAGCAGCCCCCTAGGAGGGGGGTCGACTTATGATACCCAGTACTTC
NA,NA,TRBV11-2,TRBJ2-5,CASSPAGWYQETQYF,TGTGCCAGCAGCCCAGCAGGGTGGTACCAAGAGACCCAGTACTTC
few,TRBD1,TRBV18,TRBJ1-3,CASSPRSGQGSGGNTIYF,TGTGCCAGCTCACCACGATCCGGACAGGGAAGTGGTGGAAACACCATATATTTT
NA,NA,TRBV15,TRBJ2-7,CATSRAGIGGYEQYF,TGTGCCACCAGCAGAGCCGGGATAGGTGGCTACGAGCAGTACTTC
many,NA,TRBV10-3,TRBJ1-4,CAISDRQEGKLFF,TGTGCCATCAGTGATCGACAGGAGGGAAAACTGTTTTTT
few,TRBD1,TRBV9,TRBJ1-2,CASSVAGTGGRGYTF,TGTGCCAGCAGCGTGGCCGGGACAGGGGGCAGAGGCTACACCTTC
NA,NA,TRBV5-1,TRBJ2-5,CASSLGSGVGRGGETQYF,TGCGCCAGCAGCTTGGGGTCTGGTGTCGGACGGGGAGGCGAGACCCAGTACTTC
NA,TRBD2,TRBV29-1,TRBJ2-1,CSVDGAGGYNEQFF,TGCAGCGTTGATGGAGCGGGAGGATACAATGAGCAGTTCTTC
many,NA,TRBV9,TRBJ1-6,CASSVARDSPLHF,TGTGCCAGCAGCGTAGCTCGGGATTCACCCCTCCACTTT
few,NA,TRBV2,TRBJ2-7,CASRRDSHEQYF,TGTGCCAGCAGGCGGGACAGCCACGAGCAGTACTTC
NA,NA,TRBV3-1,TRBJ1-1,CASSKTGLTLGTEAFF,TGTGCCAGCAGCAAGACGGGACTAACCTTGGGAACTGAAGCTTTCTTT
many,NA,TRBV20-1,TRBJ2-7,CSAAFRMAATYEQYF,TGCAGTGCTGCCTTTAGGATGGCAGCGACCTACGAGCAGTACTTC
few,NA,TRBV4-3,TRBJ1-5,CASSQDLRWGSQPQHF,TGCGCCAGCAGCCAAGACCTCAGATGGGGCAGTCAGCCCCAGCATTTT
many,NA,TRBV2,TRBJ2-1,CASIYSQTTYNEQFF,TGTGCCAGCATTTACAGCCAGACTACCTACAATGAGCAGTTCTTC
few,NA,TRBV9,TRBJ2-5,CASSEGDWSQETQYF,TGTGCCAGCAGCGAGGGTGATTGGTCCCAAGAGACCCAGTACTTC
NA,NA,TRBV4-1,TRBJ2-3,CASSQGGQRPSTDTQYF,TGCGCCAGCAGCCAAGGTGGACAACGGCCTAGCACAGATACGCAGTATTTT
few,NA,TRBV28,TRBJ2-7,CASSFSQGIRYEQYF,TGTGCCAGCAGTTTCTCCCAAGGGATCCGCTACGAGCAGTACTTC
few,NA,TRBV20-1,TRBJ1-1,CSATDGRTEAFF,TGCAGTGCTACGGACGGACGCACTGAAGCTTTCTTT
few,TRBD2,TRBV3-1,TRBJ2-5,CASSQNPGTSYQETQYF,TGTGCCAGCAGCCAGAATCCCGGGACTAGCTACCAAGAGACCCAGTACTTC
NA,NA,TRBV9,TRBJ2-7,CASSASPSPGQQYF,TGTGCCAGCAGCGCCAGTCCGTCACCGGGACAGCAGTACTTC
NA,NA,TRBV11-2,TRBJ1-1,CASSAGGRTEAFF,TGTGCCAGCTCAGCCGGGGGCAGGACTGAAGCTTTCTTT